This record covers a single T cell receptor beta chain. The antigen is unknown. Single viable CD3+CD4+CD8-CD45RO+ cells were sorted as the memory CD4+ T cells. Donors' CMV status reflects serum IgG against pp150, pp28, p38, p52. This specimen belongs to a study of memory CD4+ T cells and cytomegalovirus serostatus. Study background: This sample comes from healthy Belgian adults, under 10 CMV seropositive, about 23 seronegative.

The V and J ends lost 3 bases and 5 bases, in that order; junction bases with no gene match: 13. Germline CDR1 MDHEN, CDR2 SYDVKM. CDR3 length: 17 residues. General study points: CMV serostatus prediction reached median AUC approximately 0.96, or 0.89 with US-trained model. Of 150 to 200 reported CMV TCRbeta sequences, about 67 were found in memory CD4+ repertoires.

Method: immunoSEQ multiplex PCR; TCRdb's copy keeps in-frame clones and lacks some. The sample lists some 67,000 clones, about 70% occurring once. This clonotype was obtained from an adult in good health and CMV-seropositive. The chain recombines TRBV28 with TRBJ1-1, with 9 bases fitting TRBD1. Sequenced input: memory CD4+ T cells from blood. Here the CDR3 DNA reads TGTGCCAGCAGTTTCCCGGGACAGGGTTCAAGGATGACTGAAGCTTTCTTT. Amino acid sequence: CASSFPGQGSRMTEAFF.